These 8 T cell receptor beta chains came from one sample sequenced in a study of molecular identifiers for immune sequencing clone quantification. A single record per CDR3 protein comes from TCRdb applying MiXCR to the PCR reads. This sample has approximately 630,000 distinct CDR3 sequences, with around 25% found just once. The sequenced sample was naive CD8+ T cells from blood, with Jurkat cell RNA spiked in. Subset: FACS-sorted CD8+CD4-CCR7+CD45RA+ naive T cells. The receptors stem from a human donor in good health. Some libraries in this study had Jurkat cell RNA spiked in.

On this clonotype: The junction differs from germline at one of its ends, possibly a read error. The V call is TRBV5-6, the J call TRBJ2-3; D might be TRBD1 (5 bases). Germline V gene lookup returns CDR1 SGHDT and CDR2 YYEEEE. The CDR3 is 15 residues long. In DNA, the CDR3 is TGTACCAGCACCCAATCAGGGCTATTCACAGATACGCAGTACTTT. The encoded protein is CTSTQSGLFTDTQYF.

The table lists this clonotype with many counts. V and J are TRBV12-3 or TRBV12-4 and TRBJ1-1, with D possibly being TRBD1 (5 bases). Trimming removed 7 bases from V and 5 bases from J, with 17 bases in between. The length of the CDR3 is 14 residues. The CDR3 DNA is TGTGCCAGCATCTTTTGGGGCAAGGATACTGAAGCTTTCTTT. It specifies CASIFWGKDTEAFF.

This clonotype was seen at least ten times. The CDR3 coding sequence is TGCAGTGCTAGAACAGGCCCGATGAACACTGAAGCTTTCTTT. Translation: CSARTGPMNTEAFF. J is TRBJ1-1 and V is TRBV20-1, with D perhaps TRBD1 (5 bases). In germline, CDR1 is DFQATT, CDR2 SNEGSKA (reference sequence). The germline V and J ends were trimmed by 2 bases and 0 bases, with 10 bases remaining between them. The CDR3 covers 14 residues.

The V gene is TRBV27, the J gene TRBJ1-4, with a possible D match to TRBD1 (5 bases). CDR1 and CDR2 (germline): MNHEY, SMNVEV (reference sequence). The CDR3 spans 16 residues. Trimming pared 4 bases from V and 6 bases from J, leaving 18 bases between. The CDR3 loop reads CASSSATTGGHEKLFF. The CDR3 nucleotides read TGTGCCAGCAGTTCCGCGACCACAGGAGGTCATGAAAAACTGTTTTTT.

The J gene is TRBJ2-2, the V gene TRBV7-6; 11 bases fit TRBD1. CDR3 size: 17 residues. V was clipped by 4 bases and J by 0 bases; unmatched bases: 4. Germline-derived CDR1 and CDR2 are SGHVS and FNYEAQ. The CDR3 loop reads CASSSGTGGPNTGELFF. For the CDR3, the DNA is TGTGCCAGCAGCTCCGGGACAGGGGGTCCGAACACCGGGGAGCTGTTTTTT.

This clonotype was counted at least ten times. One end of the junction does not line up with germline, which may come from a read error. The rearrangement joins TRBV5-1 to TRBJ2-2; D is possibly TRBD2 (5 bases). CDR1 and CDR2 (germline): SGHRS, YFSETQ. The CDR3 is 13 amino acids. The CDR3 loop is CASSLGLTGELFF. Here the CDR3 DNA reads TGTGCTAGCAGCTTAGGACTCACCGGGGAGCTGTTTTTT. Looking up the rest from reference TRBV5-1 and TRBJ2-2 gives the full variable domain: KAGVTQTPRYLIKTRGQQVTLSCSPISGHRSVSWYQQTPGQGLQFLFEYFSETQRNKGNFPGRFSGRQFSNSRSEMNVSTLELGDSALYLCASSLGLTGELFFGEGSRLTVL.

This clonotype was found a few times. The chain carries TRBV9 and TRBJ1-1; 9 bases align to TRBD1. V shed 4 bases and J 2 bases; nucleotides not matched to a gene: 21. CDR3 size: 20 residues. In germline, CDR1 is SGDLS, CDR2 YYNGEE. In nucleotides, the CDR3 is TGTGCCAGCAGCAACCCCTCCACGGACAGGGGCGAAGGGAGTAACACTGAAGCTTTCTTT. This encodes CASSNPSTDRGEGSNTEAFF.

Remarks on this clonotype: A much larger clone is a single base away; this may be a read error. CDR3 sequence reads: CASSQEGGQEYEQHF. In nucleotides, the CDR3 is TGCGCCAGCAGCCAAGAAGGGGGACAGGAGTACGAGCAGCACTTC. This chain joins TRBV4-3 and TRBJ2-7, with 8 bases matching TRBD1. Germline CDR1 is LGHNA and CDR2 is YSLEER. The CDR3 is made up of 15 amino acids.